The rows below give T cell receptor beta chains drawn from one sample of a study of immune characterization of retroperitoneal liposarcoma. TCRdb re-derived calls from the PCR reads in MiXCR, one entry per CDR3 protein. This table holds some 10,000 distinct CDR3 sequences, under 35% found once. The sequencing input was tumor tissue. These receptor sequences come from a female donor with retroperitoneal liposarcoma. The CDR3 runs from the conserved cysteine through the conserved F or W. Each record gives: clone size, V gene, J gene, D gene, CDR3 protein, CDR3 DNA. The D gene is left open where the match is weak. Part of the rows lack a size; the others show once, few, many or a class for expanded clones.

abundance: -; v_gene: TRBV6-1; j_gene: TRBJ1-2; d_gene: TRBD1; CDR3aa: CASSGSDRAVYGYTF; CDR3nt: TGTGCCAGCAGTGGGTCGGACAGGGCTGTCTATGGCTACACCTTC
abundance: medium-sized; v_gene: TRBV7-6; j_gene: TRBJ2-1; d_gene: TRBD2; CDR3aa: CASSYGLAGQETQFF; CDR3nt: TGTGCCAGCAGCTACGGACTAGCGGGGCAAGAGACCCAGTTCTTC
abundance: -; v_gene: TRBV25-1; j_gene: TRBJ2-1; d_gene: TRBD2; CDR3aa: CASSEQEGTSGVNEQFF; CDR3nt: TGTGCCAGCAGTGAACAGGAGGGGACTAGCGGGGTCAATGAGCAGTTCTTC
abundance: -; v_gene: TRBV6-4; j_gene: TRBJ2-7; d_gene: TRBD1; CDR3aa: CASSDSTGGYNEQYF; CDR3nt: TGTGCCAGCAGTGACTCGACAGGGGGCTACAATGAGCAGTACTTC
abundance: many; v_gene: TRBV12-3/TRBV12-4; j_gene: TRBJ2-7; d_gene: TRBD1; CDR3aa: CASSPTSYQGASEQYF; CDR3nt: TGTGCCAGCAGTCCCACCTCTTATCAGGGGGCCAGCGAGCAGTACTTC
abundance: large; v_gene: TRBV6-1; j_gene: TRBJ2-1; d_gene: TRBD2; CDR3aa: CASSWSKGGSVSEQFF; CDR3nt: TGTGCCAGCAGTTGGTCCAAGGGCGGGAGCGTCAGTGAGCAGTTCTTC
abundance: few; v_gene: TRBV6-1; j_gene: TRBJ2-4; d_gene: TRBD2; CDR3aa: CASGIRLAGGREQYF; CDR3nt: TGTGCCAGCGGAATCCGACTAGCGGGGGGGCGTGAGCAGTACTTC
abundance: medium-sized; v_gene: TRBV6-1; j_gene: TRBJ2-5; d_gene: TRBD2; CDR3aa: CASSEGLAVEQYF; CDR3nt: TGTGCCAGCAGTGAGGGACTAGCGGTAGAGCAGTACTTC
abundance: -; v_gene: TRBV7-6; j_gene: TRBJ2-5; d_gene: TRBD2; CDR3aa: CASSLASSGGEEQYF; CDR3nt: TGTGCCAGCAGCTTAGCATCTAGCGGGGGTGAGGAGCAGTACTTC
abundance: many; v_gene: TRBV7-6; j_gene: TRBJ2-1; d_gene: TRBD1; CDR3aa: CASSTGGLSYEQFF; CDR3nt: TGTGCCAGCAGTACAGGGGGTTTGAGCTACGAGCAGTTCTTC
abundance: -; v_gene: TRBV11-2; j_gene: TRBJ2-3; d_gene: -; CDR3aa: CASSPSFRADTQYF; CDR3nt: TGTGCCAGCAGCCCTAGTTTTCGGGCAGATACGCAGTATTTT
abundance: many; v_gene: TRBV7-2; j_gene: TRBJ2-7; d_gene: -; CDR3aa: CASSWGGEQYF; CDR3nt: TGTGCCAGCAGCTGGGGCGGTGAGCAGTACTTC
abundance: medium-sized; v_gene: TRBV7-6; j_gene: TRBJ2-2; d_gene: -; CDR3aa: CASSAGQTGELFF; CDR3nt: TGTGCCAGCAGCGCGGGTCAGACCGGGGAGCTGTTTTTT
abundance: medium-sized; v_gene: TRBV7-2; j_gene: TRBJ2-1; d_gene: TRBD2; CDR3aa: CASSSSGSRETQFF; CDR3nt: TGTGCCAGCAGCTCTAGCGGGAGCAGAGAGACCCAGTTCTTC
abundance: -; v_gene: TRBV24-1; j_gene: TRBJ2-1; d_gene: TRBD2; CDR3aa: CATTIAGGRNEQFF; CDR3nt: TGTGCCACCACCATAGCGGGAGGGCGCAATGAGCAGTTCTTC
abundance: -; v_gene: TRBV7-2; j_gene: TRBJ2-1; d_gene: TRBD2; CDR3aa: CASSTLAVSYNEQFF; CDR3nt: TGTGCCAGCAGTACCCTAGCGGTCTCCTACAATGAGCAGTTCTTC
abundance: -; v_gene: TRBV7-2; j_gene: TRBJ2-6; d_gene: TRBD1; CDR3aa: CASSLVQGAPYLFGNVLTF; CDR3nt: TGTGCCAGCAGCTTAGTTCAGGGGGCGCCTTACCTCTTTGGCAACGTCCTGACTTTC